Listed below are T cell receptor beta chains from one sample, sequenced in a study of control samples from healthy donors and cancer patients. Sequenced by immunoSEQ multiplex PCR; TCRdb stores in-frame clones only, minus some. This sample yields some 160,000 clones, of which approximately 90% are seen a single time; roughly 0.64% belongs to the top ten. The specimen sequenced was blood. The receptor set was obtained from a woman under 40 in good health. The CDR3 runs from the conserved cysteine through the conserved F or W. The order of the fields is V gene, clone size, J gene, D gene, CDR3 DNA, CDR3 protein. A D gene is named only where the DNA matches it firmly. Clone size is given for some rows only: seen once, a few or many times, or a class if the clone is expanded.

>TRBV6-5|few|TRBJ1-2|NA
TGTGCCGCTGGGGTCACCAATGGCTACACCTTC
CAAGVTNGYTF
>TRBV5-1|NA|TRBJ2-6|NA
TGCGCCAGCAGTATCTCTGGGGCCAACGTCCTGACTTTC
CASSISGANVLTF
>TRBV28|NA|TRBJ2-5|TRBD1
TGTGCCAGCAGTTCAAACAGGGGGGAAGAGACCCAGTACTTC
CASSSNRGEETQYF
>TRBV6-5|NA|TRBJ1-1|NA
TGTGCCACCGCGTTATCAGGGTTCAGCGACACTGAAGCTTTCTTT
CATALSGFSDTEAFF
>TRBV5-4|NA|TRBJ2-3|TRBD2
TGTGCCAGCAGGGCGGGGGTGCAGAGCACAGATACGCAGTATTTT
CASRAGVQSTDTQYF
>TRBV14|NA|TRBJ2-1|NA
TGTGCCAGCAGCCAGGGAAGAGCCGGCCTTAGCGAGCAGTTCTTC
CASSQGRAGLSEQFF
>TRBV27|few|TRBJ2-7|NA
TGTGCCAGCAGTTTGGGCAGGTTAAGTGCGCAGTACTTC
CASSLGRLSAQYF
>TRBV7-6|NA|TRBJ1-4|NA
TGTGCCAGCAGGGGGGGTCTAACCGAGAATAATGAAAAACTGTTTTTT
CASRGGLTENNEKLFF
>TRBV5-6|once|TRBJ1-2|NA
TGTGCCAGCAGCTTGATGGACTACTATGGCTACACCTTC
CASSLMDYYGYTF
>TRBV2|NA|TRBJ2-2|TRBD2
TGTGCCAGCAGAGGTAGCGGGGGGGCGTCCGGGGAGCTGTTTTTT
CASRGSGGASGELFF
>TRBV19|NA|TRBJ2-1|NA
TGTGCCAGTAGTATGGGGGGGGACAGTTACAATGAGCAGTTCTTC
CASSMGGDSYNEQFF
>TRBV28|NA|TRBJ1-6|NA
TGTGCCAGCAGTACCAACGGGGTTGGAGGAAATTCACCCCTCCACTTT
CASSTNGVGGNSPLHF
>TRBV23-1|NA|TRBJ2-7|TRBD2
TGCGCCAGCAGTCAACTAAAATCGGGGATGGGACTAGCGGGAGTAGGGGGATCCTACGAGCAGTACTTC
CASSQLKSGMGLAGVGGSYEQYF
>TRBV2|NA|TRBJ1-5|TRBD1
TGTGCCAGCAGTACCCCGAGGGGGCAGGGAGGGCGAGGCAATCAGCCCCAGCATTTT
CASSTPRGQGGRGNQPQHF
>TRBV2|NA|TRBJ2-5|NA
TGTGCCAGCAGTGAAGGAGTTAACCAAGAGACCCAGTACTTC
CASSEGVNQETQYF
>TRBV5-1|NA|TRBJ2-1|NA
TGCGCCAGCAGCGCGGACAGTTCATACAATGAGCAGTTCTTC
CASSADSSYNEQFF
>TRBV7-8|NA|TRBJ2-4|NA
TGTGCCAGCAGCTCAGGACAGGCCAAAAACATTCAGTACTTC
CASSSGQAKNIQYF
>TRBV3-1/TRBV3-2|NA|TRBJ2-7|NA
TGTGCCAGCAGCCAAGATCTCGGGGGAGCCCTCTACGAGCAGTACTTC
CASSQDLGGALYEQYF
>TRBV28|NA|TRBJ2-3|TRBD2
TGTGCCACCTGGACTAGCGGCACAGATACGCAGTATTTT
CATWTSGTDTQYF
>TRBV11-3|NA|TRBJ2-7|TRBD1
TGTGCCAGCAGCCAGGGACAGGGGAAGATTGACGAGCAGTACTTC
CASSQGQGKIDEQYF
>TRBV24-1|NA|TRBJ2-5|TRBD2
TGTGCCACCAGTGATTCTAGCGGGAGATGGTGGGAGACCCAGTACTTC
CATSDSSGRWWETQYF
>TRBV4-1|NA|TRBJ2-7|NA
TGCGCCAGCAGCCCCACAGCATCTGGAGTCACCGAGCAGTACTTC
CASSPTASGVTEQYF
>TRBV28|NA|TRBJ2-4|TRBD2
TGTGCCACATACCCCGGTAGCGGGACCAAAAACATTCAGTACTTC
CATYPGSGTKNIQYF
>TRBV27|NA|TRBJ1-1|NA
TGTGCCAGCAGTCGGGACGAGACCACTGAAGCTTTCTTT
CASSRDETTEAFF
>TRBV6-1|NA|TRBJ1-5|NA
TGTGCCAGCAGTGAAACGGAAGCCCAGCATTTT
CASSETEAQHF
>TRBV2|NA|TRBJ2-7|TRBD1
TGTGCCAGCAGTACGACAGGGGGCGGCGAGCAGTACTTC
CASSTTGGGEQYF
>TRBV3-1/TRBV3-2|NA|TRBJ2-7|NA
TGTGCCAGCAGCCTCCGACTCGCCGACGCCTACGAGCAGTACTTC
CASSLRLADAYEQYF
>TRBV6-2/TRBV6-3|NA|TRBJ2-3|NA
TGTGCCAGCAGTTACGGTGGAGCCACAGATACGCAGTATTTT
CASSYGGATDTQYF
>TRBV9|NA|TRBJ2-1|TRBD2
TGTGCCAGCAGCGTAGAGGGCGGGAGCTCCTACAATGAGCAGTTCTTC
CASSVEGGSSYNEQFF
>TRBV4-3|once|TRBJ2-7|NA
TGCGCCAGCAGCCAAGACGTAGGGCGCTCCTACGAGCAGTACTTC
CASSQDVGRSYEQYF
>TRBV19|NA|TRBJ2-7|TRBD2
TGTGCCAGTAGGCCGACCTCGGGGGGTTCCTACGAGCAGTACTTC
CASRPTSGGSYEQYF
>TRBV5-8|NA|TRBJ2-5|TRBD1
TGTGCCAGCAGCTTGGGGCAGGGGGCAGTCCAAGAGACCCAGTACTTC
CASSLGQGAVQETQYF
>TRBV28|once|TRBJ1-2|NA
TGTGCCAGCAGTTTTCGACAGTTCTATGGCTACACCTTC
CASSFRQFYGYTF
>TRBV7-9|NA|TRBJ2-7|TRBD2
TGTGCCAGCAGCCGTACTAGCGGGAGCGACGAGCAGTACTTC
CASSRTSGSDEQYF
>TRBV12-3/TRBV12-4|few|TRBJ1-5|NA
TGTGCCAGCAGCGGGAGTGGGCAGCCCCAGCATTTT
CASSGSGQPQHF
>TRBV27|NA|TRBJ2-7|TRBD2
TGTGCCAGACTAGCGGGGGCCTACGAGCAGTACTTC
CARLAGAYEQYF
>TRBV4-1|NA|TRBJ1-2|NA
TGCGCCAGCAGCCCGTCAGGGACCGACTATGGCTACACCTTC
CASSPSGTDYGYTF
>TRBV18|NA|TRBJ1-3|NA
TGTGCCAGCTCACCAAGCCGGGGGCCTGGAAACACCATATATTTT
CASSPSRGPGNTIYF
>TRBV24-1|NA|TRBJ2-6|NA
TGTGCCACCAGTGAGGAGGGTCCCTTCACGGGGGCCAACGTCCTGACTTTC
CATSEEGPFTGANVLTF
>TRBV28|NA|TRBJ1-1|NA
TGTGCCAGCAGTTTATTGGGAATGAACACTGAAGCTTTCTTT
CASSLLGMNTEAFF